These 22 T cell receptor beta chains were sequenced from one sample in a study of T-cell memory formation after mild COVID-19. TCRdb analysed the 5' RACE reads with MiXCR anew, one entry per CDR3 protein. The table records approximately 390,000 distinct CDR3 sequences, about 17% of them present only once. The specimen was PBMCs or a T cell subset sorted from them (not recorded which). Receptors originate from a man between 18 and 35 years old who had mild COVID-19 (a few samples of this study predate the infection). Cell type and time point are not known.

V and J are TRBV9 and TRBJ1-4; possibly TRBD1 for D (5 bases). The CDR3 is 13 amino acids. V lost 3 bases and J 6 bases, leaving 9 bases between the germline ends. CDR1 SGDLS and CDR2 YYNGEE come from the germline V gene. The CDR3 protein is CASSGGTHEKLFF. CDR3 bases: TGTGCCAGCAGCGGCGGGACGCATGAAAAACTGTTTTTT.

There are many counts of this clonotype. The chain employs TRBV20-1 and TRBJ2-5; TRBD2 matches at 11 bases. This CDR3 is 14 amino acids long. The trim removed 3 bases at V and 7 bases at J, leaving 7 bases unmatched. The germline V gene encodes CDR1 DFQATT and CDR2 SNEGSKA (reference sequence). The CDR3 loop is CSARTSGVRGTQYF. Here the CDR3 DNA reads TGCAGTGCTAGGACTAGCGGGGTCCGTGGGACCCAGTACTTC.

This chain connects TRBV10-3 to TRBJ1-2, with D possibly being TRBD1 (6 bases). V lost 3 bases and J lost 7, with 18 bases in between. The CDR3 totals 15 residues. The germline gives CDR1 ENHRY, CDR2 SYGVKD. DNA for the CDR3: TGTGCCATCAGTGACCATTCGACAGTACAGGGTGGCTACACCTTC. Amino acids: CAISDHSTVQGGYTF.

The chain employs TRBV3-1 and TRBJ2-7, with D perhaps TRBD1 (6 bases). Germline V gene sequence: CDR1 LGHDT, CDR2 YNNKEL (reference sequence). The CDR3 is made up of 14 amino acids. V was clipped by 4 bases and J by 5 bases, with 15 bases between them. CDR3 DNA: TGTGCCAGCAGCCCCGGGACATTTAGCGACGAGCAGTACTTC. This codes for CASSPGTFSDEQYF.

The chain has TRBV11-2 and TRBJ2-3; tentative D call: TRBD2 (6 bases). This CDR3 spans 15 amino acids. Germline V CDR1 and CDR2: SGHAT, FQNNGV. V gave up 4 bases and J gave up 0 bases, with 11 bases separating them. The CDR3 reads CASSYWGDSTDTQYF. The CDR3 bases are TGTGCCAGCAGCTACTGGGGGGATAGCACAGATACGCAGTATTTT.

This sequence joins TRBV9 and TRBJ2-5; D is undetermined. V dropped 1 base and J dropped 2 bases, with 9 bases sitting between them. The CDR3 spans 14 residues. CDR1 is SGDLS, CDR2 YYNGEE, per germline. For the CDR3, the DNA is TGTGCCAGCAGCGTATCAGGAGTACAAGAGACCCAGTACTTC. The encoded protein is CASSVSGVQETQYF. The variable domain in full, with the rest retrieved from reference TRBV9 and TRBJ2-5, is DSGVTQTPKHLITATGQRVTLRCSPRSGDLSVYWYQQSLDQGLQFLIQYYNGEERAKGNILERFSAQQFPDLHSELNLSSLELGDSALYFCASSVSGVQETQYFGPGTRLLVL.

This chain joins TRBV10-3 and TRBJ1-2; no firm D call. The length of the CDR3 is 15 residues. Per the germline V gene, CDR1 is ENHRY and CDR2 is SYGVKD. V shed 2 bases and J shed 2 bases, with 12 bases lying between them. DNA for the CDR3: TGTGCCATCAGTGAGAAGGAGGGTAAAAACTATGGCTACACCTTC. Translating gives CAISEKEGKNYGYTF.

The chain carries TRBV6-2 or TRBV6-3 and TRBJ2-1; D unresolved. The germline CDR1 and CDR2 sequences are MNHEY and SVGEGT. The CDR3 covers 12 residues. Trimming cost V 5 bases and J 4 bases, with 6 bases left between them. CDR3 residues: CASSRPYNEQFF. The CDR3, as DNA: TGTGCCAGCAGTAGACCTTACAATGAGCAGTTCTTC.

This clonotype has ten or more counts. The CDR3 DNA reads TGCAGTGCTAAACGAACAGGGGGCGGGCTCACAGATACGCAGTATTTT. It specifies CSAKRTGGGLTDTQYF. The rearrangement joins TRBV20-1 to TRBJ2-3; TRBD1 matches 9 bases. The germline gives CDR1 DFQATT, CDR2 SNEGSKA (reference sequence). V gave up 4 bases and J gave up 2 bases; unmatched junction bases: 10. The CDR3 loop spans 16 amino acids.

This clonotype has just a few counts. V gene TRBV7-3 combines with J gene TRBJ2-6; tentative D call: TRBD2 (5 bases). V lost 2 bases, J lost 2 bases, and 13 bases lay in between. The CDR3 runs 17 residues. The germline V gene encodes CDR1 SGHTA and CDR2 FQGTGA. CDR3 amino acids: CASSLVGSNTGANVLTF. CDR3 bases: TGTGCCAGCAGCTTAGTGGGGAGTAACACTGGGGCCAACGTCCTGACTTTC.

The chain employs TRBV12-3 or TRBV12-4 and TRBJ2-1, with TRBD2 as a possible D gene (7 bases). This CDR3 contains 15 residues. V was clipped by 6 bases and J by 4 bases, with 16 bases between them. CDR3 protein: CASRRLGGPYNEQFF. The CDR3 DNA is TGTGCCAGCAGACGCCTGGGGGGGCCTTACAATGAGCAGTTCTTC.

This clonotype was seen more than once but under ten times. V is TRBV15 and J is TRBJ2-1; TRBD2 matches at 11 bases. J was trimmed by 9 bases and V by 3 bases; bases with no gene match: 7. The CDR3 has 15 residues. Germline CDR1 LNHNV, CDR2 YYDKDF (reference sequence). DNA for the CDR3: TGTGCCACCAGCAGGTCTAGCGGGGGGTATGGTGAGCAGTTCTTC. It codes for CATSRSSGGYGEQFF.

This clonotype has just a few counts. The chain recombines TRBV6-5 with TRBJ1-6; D gene uncertain. CDR3 length equals 15 residues. V dropped 0 bases and J dropped 2 bases, with 5 bases sitting between them. Germline V gene lookup returns CDR1 MNHEY and CDR2 SVGAGI. The CDR3 is CASSYSKAYNSPLHF. The CDR3 nucleotides are TGTGCCAGCAGTTACTCAAAGGCCTATAATTCACCCCTCCACTTT.

V and J are TRBV29-1 and TRBJ1-3; 7 nucleotides agree with TRBD1. With V trimmed by 7 bases and J by 0 bases, 9 bases remained unmatched. Germline lookup yields CDR1 SQVTM and CDR2 ANQGSEA. The CDR3 runs 15 residues. The DNA of the CDR3 is TGCAGCGAAAAGGACAGGCCCCACTCTGGAAACACCATATATTTT. Protein: CSEKDRPHSGNTIYF.

The genes are TRBV5-1 and TRBJ1-4, with 12 nucleotides matching TRBD1. Germline V gives CDR1 SGHRS, CDR2 YFSETQ. CDR3 length: 16 residues. The junction had 7 bases not matched to a gene; V was cut back by 2 bases and J by 8 bases. The CDR3 protein is CASSFRPGQGAEKLFF. In DNA, the CDR3 is TGCGCCAGCAGCTTCCGACCGGGACAGGGGGCGGAAAAACTGTTTTTT.

This clonotype was counted at least ten times. This sequence joins TRBV12-3 or TRBV12-4 and TRBJ2-3; D call uncertain. V lost 6 bases to trimming and J lost 4 bases, with 11 bases between them. The CDR3 contains 13 residues. In nucleotides, the CDR3 is TGTGCCAGCAGCTCCGACCGTCCAGATACGCAGTATTTT. It is translated as CASSSDRPDTQYF.

This chain's CDR3 is CASSSRRGPAIATNEKLFF. The DNA of the CDR3 is TGTGCCAGCAGCTCGAGGAGGGGACCGGCAATTGCAACTAATGAAAAACTGTTTTTT. This chain connects TRBV7-8 to TRBJ1-4, with a weak D call TRBD1 (5 bases). V lost 4 bases and J lost 0, with 21 bases in between. Germline loops: CDR1 SGHVS, CDR2 FQNEAQ. The CDR3 loop spans 19 amino acids.

The chain joins TRBV18 to TRBJ2-7; D uncertain. V dropped 4 bases and J dropped 4 bases, with 11 bases sitting between them. This CDR3 region has 13 residues. Germline CDR1 is KGHSH and CDR2 is LQKENI. The CDR3 nucleotides read TGTGCCAGCTCACTCCAACAAGAATACGAGCAGTACTTC. This codes for CASSLQQEYEQYF.

This chain connects TRBV7-9 to TRBJ2-7; no definite D call. The germline V gene has CDR1 SEHNR and CDR2 FQNEAQ (reference sequence). V shed 8 bases and J shed 7 bases, with 12 bases lying between them. This CDR3 contains 11 residues. CDR3 sequence reads: CASHRAGEQYF. CDR3 DNA sequence: TGTGCCAGCCACCGGGCCGGTGAGCAGTACTTC.

This clonotype occurred a few times. The CDR3 loop is CASRATGGFNTEAFF. Written as DNA, the CDR3 is TGTGCCAGCAGGGCCACAGGGGGGTTTAACACTGAAGCTTTCTTT. This sequence joins TRBV6-4 and TRBJ1-1; 8 nucleotides agree with TRBD1. The CDR3 runs to 15 residues. Germline-derived CDR1 and CDR2 are MRHNA and SNTAGT. Trimming cost V 6 bases and J 2 bases; bases outside gene matches: 8.

The V and J genes are TRBV4-3 and TRBJ2-7; unclear D gene. The length of the CDR3 is 14 residues. Germline CDR1 LGHNA, CDR2 YSLEER. V dropped 4 bases and J dropped 5 bases, with 15 bases sitting between them. The CDR3 nucleotides are TGCGCCAGCAGCCTTGAGTTGAGCCAGGACGAGCAGTACTTC. It codes for CASSLELSQDEQYF.

This chain uses TRBV7-2 with TRBJ1-2; no firm D call. V gave up 5 bases and J gave up 8 bases, with 21 bases separating them. Germline-derived CDR1 and CDR2 are SGHTA and FQGNSA. The CDR3 extends over 15 amino acids. The CDR3 reads CASSARRNGPGGYTF. As DNA, the CDR3 is TGTGCCAGCAGCGCCCGCCGGAACGGTCCGGGAGGCTACACCTTC.